One sample yielded the 29 T cell receptor beta chains listed below, sequenced in a study of blood T cell repertoires in COVID-19 (TCRdb year 2020). Libraries came from the immunoSEQ multiplex PCR assay. TCRdb limited this immuneACCESS table to in-frame rearrangements with V and J called. A share of clones is missing; checked studies link under half to unresolved V genes, and the rest is unexplained. The sample includes over 250,000 clones, with more than 85% observed a single time. Approximately 9% of the sample is taken by the ten largest. Sequencing was done on a sample of PBMCs or T cells enriched from blood (not recorded which). These receptors all stem from a man aged 35-49 years who had recovered from COVID-19.

The chain is built from TRBV5-4 and TRBJ2-7; 10 bases fit TRBD1. The CDR3 consists of 15 residues. With V trimmed by 3 bases and J by 4 bases, 7 bases remained unmatched. The V gene's germline CDR1 is SGHNT and CDR2 YYREEE (reference sequence). In DNA, the CDR3 is TGTGCCAGCAGCTCCACCGGGACAGGGGATTACGAGCAGTACTTC. It codes for CASSSTGTGDYEQYF.

CDR3 in DNA: TGTGCCAGCAGTTTGGGGGGTGAAGCTTTCTTT. This gives the protein CASSLGGEAFF. The chain carries TRBV27 and TRBJ1-1, with a weak D call TRBD1 (5 bases). The V end was cut by 3 bases, the J end by 7 bases, with 6 bases between. The germline V gene encodes CDR1 MNHEY and CDR2 SMNVEV (reference sequence). This CDR3 region has 11 residues.

As to this clone: One junction end does not reproduce the germline sequence, and a read error may be involved. The chain is built from TRBV7-9 and TRBJ1-1, with D possibly matching TRBD1 (6 bases). The CDR3 covers 13 residues. Germline V gives CDR1 SEHNR, CDR2 FQNEAQ (reference sequence). CDR3 region: CASSREPTGTPGF. Here the CDR3 DNA reads TGTGCCAGCAGCCGCGAGCCAACCGGGACACCCGGTTTT.

The chain joins TRBV7-9 to TRBJ1-3; D is ambiguous. Germline V lookup: CDR1 SEHNR, CDR2 FQNEAQ (reference sequence). This CDR3 has 17 amino acids. Trimming cost V 1 base and J 0 bases, with 13 bases left between them. CDR3 nucleotides: TGTGCCAGCAGCTTAGTAGATCCGAAGCGCTCTGGAAACACCATATATTTT. Encoded protein: CASSLVDPKRSGNTIYF.

This chain links TRBV6-5 with TRBJ2-7; D possibly corresponds to TRBD1 (6 bases). The germline V gene encodes CDR1 MNHEY and CDR2 SVGAGI. This CDR3 is built from 14 residues. V lost 10 bases, J lost 3 bases, and 19 bases lay in between. The CDR3 nucleotides read TGTGCCACTTCGACAGGTTTGGGCAACTACGAGCAGTACTTC. It is translated as CATSTGLGNYEQYF.

The gene calls are TRBV12-5 and TRBJ1-3; possibly TRBD1 for D (6 bases). Trimming took 2 bases from V and 3 from J, leaving 14 bases between them. The germline CDR1 and CDR2 sequences are LGHNT and FRNRAP. The CDR3 covers 16 residues. CDR3 amino acids: CASGLWAGELGNTIYF. CDR3 DNA sequence: TGTGCTAGTGGTTTGTGGGCAGGGGAACTTGGAAACACCATATATTTT. The full variable domain, with the rest looked up from reference TRBV12-5 and TRBJ1-3, is DARVTQTPRHKVTEMGQEVTMRCQPILGHNTVFWYRQTMMQGLELLAYFRNRAPLDDSGMPKDRFSAEMPDATLATLKIQPSEPRDSAVYFCASGLWAGELGNTIYFGEGSWLTVV.

The CDR3 sequence is CASSSRSTEAFF. In DNA, the CDR3 is TGTGCCAGCAGCTCTAGGTCAACTGAAGCTTTCTTT. The chain is built from TRBV7-9 and TRBJ1-1; D gene uncertain. In germline, CDR1 is SEHNR, CDR2 FQNEAQ (reference sequence). The CDR3 totals 12 residues. V gave up 4 bases and J gave up 5 bases, with 8 bases separating them.

This clone was seen just once. The chain links TRBV6-5 to TRBJ1-2, with D perhaps matching TRBD1 (5 bases). Trimming cost V 6 bases and J 3 bases, with 17 bases left between them. The CDR3 totals 15 residues. Germline V gene data show CDR1 as MNHEY and CDR2 as SVGAGI. The CDR3 DNA is TGTGCCAGCAGAAGGACACCCGGGGGGGACTATGGCTACACCTTC. It specifies CASRRTPGGDYGYTF.

The chain has TRBV7-2 and TRBJ2-3, with a tentative D call TRBD2 (5 bases). This CDR3 comprises 14 residues. CDR1 SGHTA and CDR2 FQGNSA come from the germline V gene. V gave up 6 bases and J gave up 3 bases, with 13 bases separating them. For the CDR3, the DNA is TGTGCCAGCAGGCTCACTCCGGGAACAGATACGCAGTATTTT. It is translated as CASRLTPGTDTQYF.

This clone was seen just once. The chain carries TRBV12-3 or TRBV12-4 and TRBJ2-2; 7 nucleotides match TRBD1. The CDR3 contains 12 residues. Trimming cost V 11 bases and J 7 bases; bases outside gene matches: 7. CDR3 sequence (DNA): TGTGCCTCACAGAGGACAGGCGGGGAGCTGTTTTTT. This translates into CASQRTGGELFF.

The chain uses TRBV27 and TRBJ1-2, with no clear D. V was trimmed by 6 bases and J by 7 bases, leaving 15 bases between them. The CDR3 has 13 residues. Germline lookup yields CDR1 MNHEY and CDR2 SMNVEV (reference sequence). CDR3 loop: CASRTPRGTGYTF. CDR3 coding DNA: TGTGCCAGCAGGACCCCGCGGGGAACTGGCTACACCTTC.

This rearrangement joins TRBV18 to TRBJ1-1; the D is unclear. The CDR3 covers 14 residues. The V and J ends lost 1 base and 5 bases respectively, with 11 bases between them. From germline, CDR1 is KGHSH and CDR2 LQKENI. CDR3 loop: CASSPQKYRTEAFF. The CDR3 bases are TGTGCCAGCTCACCACAAAAATATCGGACTGAAGCTTTCTTT. Looking up the rest from reference TRBV18 and TRBJ1-1 gives the full variable domain: NAGVMQNPRHLVRRRGQEARLRCSPMKGHSHVYWYRQLPEEGLKFMVYLQKENIIDESGMPKERFSAEFPKEGPSILRIQQVVRGDSAAYFCASSPQKYRTEAFFGQGTRLTVV.

The chain is built from TRBV19 and TRBJ2-7, with TRBD1 as a possible D gene (6 bases). The ends were cut back, 0 bases at V and 6 bases at J, with 15 bases in the middle. The CDR3 consists of 15 residues. In germline, CDR1 is LNHDA, CDR2 SQIVND (reference sequence). The DNA of the CDR3 is TGTGCCAGTAGTATAGATCCGGGCAGGGGAAGCGAGCAGTACTTC. As protein: CASSIDPGRGSEQYF.

The sample holds one count of this clone. The J gene is TRBJ1-4, the V gene TRBV18, with D unresolved. The ends were cut back, 5 bases at V and 0 bases at J, with 7 bases in the middle. The CDR3 has 14 amino acids. Germline V lookup: CDR1 KGHSH, CDR2 LQKENI. In nucleotides, the CDR3 is TGTGCCAGCTCAGAGTTATCAACTAATGAAAAACTGTTTTTT. Residues: CASSELSTNEKLFF.

The gene calls are TRBV10-2 and TRBJ2-5, with a weak D call TRBD1 (5 bases). V was pared by 7 bases and J by 5 bases, with 17 bases between. The CDR3 loop spans 14 amino acids. Per the germline V gene, CDR1 is WSHSY and CDR2 is SAAADI. Written as DNA, the CDR3 is TGCGCCAGCAACGGACACGTCGATGAGGAGACCCAGTACTTC. Translating it yields CASNGHVDEETQYF.

The chain is built from TRBV24-1 and TRBJ2-2; 8 positions match TRBD1. V dropped 4 bases and J dropped 4; count of bases not matched to a gene: 7. The CDR3 length is 16 residues. Germline lookup yields CDR1 KGHDR and CDR2 SFDVKD. CDR3 in DNA: TGTGCCACCAGTGACCGGACAGGGCTTACCACCGGGGAGCTGTTTTTT. Encoded protein: CATSDRTGLTTGELFF.

The V gene is TRBV7-2, the J gene TRBJ2-1; no reliable D call. The length of the CDR3 is 15 residues. Germline CDR1 SGHTA, CDR2 FQGNSA. V dropped 0 bases and J dropped 6 bases, with 12 bases sitting between them. CDR3 nucleotides: TGTGCCAGCAGCTTAGCCGTATCAGAGGTCAATGAGCAGTTCTTC. It specifies CASSLAVSEVNEQFF. The whole variable domain, filled in from reference TRBV7-2 and TRBJ2-1, reads GAGVSQSPSNKVTEKGKDVELRCDPISGHTALYWYRQSLGQGLEFLIYFQGNSAPDKSGLPSDRFSAERTGGSVSTLTIQRTQQEDSAVYLCASSLAVSEVNEQFFGPGTRLTVL.

The genes are TRBV30 and TRBJ1-1; TRBD1 agrees at 7 bases. With V trimmed by 8 bases and J by 4 bases, 10 bases remained unmatched. Germline-derived CDR1 and CDR2 are GTSNPN and SVGIG (reference sequence). The CDR3 has 13 residues. The CDR3 coding sequence is TGTGCCCGATCAGGGGGATTCGGCACTGAAGCTTTCTTT. Amino acids: CARSGGFGTEAFF.

The chain combines TRBV7-8 with TRBJ2-5; D may be TRBD1 (6 bases). V lost 5 bases and J 7 bases, leaving 23 bases between the germline ends. The V gene's germline CDR1 is SGHVS and CDR2 FQNEAQ. This CDR3 comprises 16 residues. The DNA of the CDR3 is TGTGCCAGCAGCCCCCGAACAACAGGGCCCCTAGGGACCCAGTACTTC. This codes for CASSPRTTGPLGTQYF.

The rearrangement joins TRBV4-1 to TRBJ2-7; the D gene is possibly TRBD1 (6 bases). Trimming shortened V by 3 bases and J by 0 bases, and 18 bases separated the two germline ends. CDR1 MGHRA and CDR2 YSYEKL come from the germline V gene. CDR3 length: 17 residues. The CDR3, as DNA: TGCGCCAGCAGCCAGCAAGCCGGGACATTCGGCTCCTACGAGCAGTACTTC. Translated, it gives CASSQQAGTFGSYEQYF.

J is TRBJ1-1 and V is TRBV28; 11 nucleotides align to TRBD1. This CDR3 is 15 amino acids long. Germline values: CDR1 MDHEN, CDR2 SYDVKM. The ends lost 6 bases at V and 4 bases at J; junction bases unmatched: 7. The CDR3, as DNA: TGTGCCAGCAGCCCCCAGGGGACAGGGGGCACTGAAGCTTTCTTT. This sequence encodes CASSPQGTGGTEAFF.

This chain joins TRBV5-1 and TRBJ1-4; tentative D call: TRBD1 (5 bases). Trimming shortened V by 4 bases and J by 6 bases, and 16 bases separated the two germline ends. The CDR3 contains 15 residues. Germline V gives CDR1 SGHRS, CDR2 YFSETQ. CDR3 sequence reads: CASSPLGGVDEKLFF. The CDR3 DNA reads TGCGCCAGCAGCCCCCTCGGAGGGGTTGATGAAAAACTGTTTTTT.

The chain combines TRBV6-6 with TRBJ1-5; TRBD1 is a possible D gene (6 bases). The V gene's germline CDR1 is MNHNY and CDR2 SVGAGI (reference sequence). V lost 8 bases, J lost 4 bases, and 18 bases lay in between. The length of the CDR3 is 15 residues. The CDR3 nucleotides read TGTGCCAGCCTCAACGACAGGTCTGCAAATCAGCCCCAGCATTTT. Translating it yields CASLNDRSANQPQHF.

As DNA, the CDR3 is TGCAGCGTTGAGAGACTAGAATCCTACGAGCAGTACTTC. This gives the protein CSVERLESYEQYF. J is TRBJ2-7 and V is TRBV29-1; D is perhaps TRBD2 (6 bases). Germline loops: CDR1 SQVTM, CDR2 ANQGSEA. V was trimmed by 3 bases and J by 1 base, leaving 10 bases between them. The CDR3 length is 13 residues.

V gene TRBV29-1 combines with J gene TRBJ1-3; a weak D match, TRBD1 (6 bases). Trimming took off 4 bases at V and 0 bases at J, with 10 bases between the two ends. The CDR3 spans 14 residues. CDR1 and CDR2 (germline): SQVTM, ANQGSEA. The CDR3 protein is CSVVGRGSGNTIYF. The CDR3 DNA follows: TGCAGCGTTGTCGGCAGGGGCTCTGGAAACACCATATATTTT.

The chain couples TRBV9 to TRBJ2-5; maybe TRBD2 (5 bases). Germline CDR1 reads SGDLS; CDR2 reads YYNGEE. CDR3 length: 13 amino acids. V was trimmed by 1 base and J by 6 bases, leaving 10 bases between them. CDR3 DNA sequence: TGTGCCAGCAGCGTAAGCGGCTCTAAGACCCAGTACTTC. Amino acid sequence: CASSVSGSKTQYF.

The CDR3 bases are TGTGCCATCGGAGACAGTTTCTCCTACGAGCAGTACTTC. Translation: CAIGDSFSYEQYF. This chain joins TRBV10-3 and TRBJ2-7; D is possibly TRBD1 (5 bases). The V gene's germline CDR1 is ENHRY and CDR2 SYGVKD. The V gene lost 8 bases and the J gene lost 0 bases, with 11 bases spanning the gap. CDR3 size: 13 residues.

The chain employs TRBV27 and TRBJ2-1; the match to TRBD2 covers 11 bases. This CDR3 is 16 amino acids long. From germline, CDR1 is MNHEY and CDR2 SMNVEV (reference sequence). The V and J ends lost 5 bases and 2 bases, in that order; junction bases with no gene match: 5. The CDR3 region has the DNA TGTGCCAGCAGTCCCCGACTAGCGGGACCCTACAATGAGCAGTTCTTC. As protein: CASSPRLAGPYNEQFF.

The chain employs TRBV18 and TRBJ1-5; tentative D call: TRBD1 (6 bases). Germline V lookup: CDR1 KGHSH, CDR2 LQKENI. The V and J ends lost 3 bases and 3 bases respectively, with 12 bases between them. CDR3 length: 15 amino acids. Here the CDR3 reads CASSPYRDVNQPQHF. Written as DNA, the CDR3 is TGTGCCAGCTCACCTTACAGGGATGTCAATCAGCCCCAGCATTTT. The entire variable domain, with the rest obtained from reference TRBV18 and TRBJ1-5, is as follows: NAGVMQNPRHLVRRRGQEARLRCSPMKGHSHVYWYRQLPEEGLKFMVYLQKENIIDESGMPKERFSAEFPKEGPSILRIQQVVRGDSAAYFCASSPYRDVNQPQHFGDGTRLSIL.